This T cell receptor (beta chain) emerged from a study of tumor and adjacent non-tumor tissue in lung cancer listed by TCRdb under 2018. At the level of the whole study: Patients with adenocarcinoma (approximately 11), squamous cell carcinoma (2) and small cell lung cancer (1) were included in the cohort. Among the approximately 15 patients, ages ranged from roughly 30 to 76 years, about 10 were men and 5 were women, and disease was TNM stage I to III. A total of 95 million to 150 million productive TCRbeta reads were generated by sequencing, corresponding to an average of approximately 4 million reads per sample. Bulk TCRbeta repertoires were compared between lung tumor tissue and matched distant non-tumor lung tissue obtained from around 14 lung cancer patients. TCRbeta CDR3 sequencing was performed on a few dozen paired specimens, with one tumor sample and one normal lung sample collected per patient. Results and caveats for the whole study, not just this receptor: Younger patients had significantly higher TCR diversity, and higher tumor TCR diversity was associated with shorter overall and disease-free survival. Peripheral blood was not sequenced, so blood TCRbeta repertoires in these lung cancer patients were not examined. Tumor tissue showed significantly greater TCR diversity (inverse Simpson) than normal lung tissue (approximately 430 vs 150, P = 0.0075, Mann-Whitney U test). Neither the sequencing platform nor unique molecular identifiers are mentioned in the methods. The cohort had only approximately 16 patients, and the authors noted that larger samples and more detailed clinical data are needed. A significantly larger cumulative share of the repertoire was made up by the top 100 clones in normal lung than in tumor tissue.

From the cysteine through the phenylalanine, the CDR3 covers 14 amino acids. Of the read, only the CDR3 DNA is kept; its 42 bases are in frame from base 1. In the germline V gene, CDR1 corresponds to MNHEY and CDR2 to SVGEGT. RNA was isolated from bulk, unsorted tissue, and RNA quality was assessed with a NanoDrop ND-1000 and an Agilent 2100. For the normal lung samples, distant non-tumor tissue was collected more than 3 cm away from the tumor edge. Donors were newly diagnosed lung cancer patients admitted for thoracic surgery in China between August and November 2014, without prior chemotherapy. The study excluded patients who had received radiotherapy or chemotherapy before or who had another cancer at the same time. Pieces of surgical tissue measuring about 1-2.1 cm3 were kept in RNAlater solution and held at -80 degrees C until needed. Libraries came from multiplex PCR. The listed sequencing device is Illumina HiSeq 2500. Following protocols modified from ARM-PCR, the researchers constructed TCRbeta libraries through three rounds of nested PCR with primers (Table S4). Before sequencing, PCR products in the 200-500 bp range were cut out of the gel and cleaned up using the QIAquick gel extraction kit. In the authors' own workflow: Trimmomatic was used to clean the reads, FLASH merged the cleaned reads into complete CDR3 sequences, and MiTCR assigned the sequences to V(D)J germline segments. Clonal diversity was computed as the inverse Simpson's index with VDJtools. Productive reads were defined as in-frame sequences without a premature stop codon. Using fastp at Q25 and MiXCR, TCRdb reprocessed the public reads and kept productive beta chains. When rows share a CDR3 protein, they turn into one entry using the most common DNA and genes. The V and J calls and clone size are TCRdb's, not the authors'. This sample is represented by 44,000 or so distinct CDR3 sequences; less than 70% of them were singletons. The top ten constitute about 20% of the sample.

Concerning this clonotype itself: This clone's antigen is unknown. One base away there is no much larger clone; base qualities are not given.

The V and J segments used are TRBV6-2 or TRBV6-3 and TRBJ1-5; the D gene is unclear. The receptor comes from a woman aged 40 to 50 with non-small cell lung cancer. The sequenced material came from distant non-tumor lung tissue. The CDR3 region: CANSKRNSNQPQHF. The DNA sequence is TGTGCTAACAGCAAAAGGAATAGCAATCAGCCCCAGCATTTT.